The clone carrying this T cell receptor (beta chain) was picked up a small number of times. This entry belongs to a study of blood T cell repertoires in COVID-19. Study in general: COVID-19 samples, acute and convalescent, were from the United States, Italy and Spain. The analysed material was cDNA or gDNA that came from T cells, B-cell-depleted T cells, or PBMCs.

Authors' methods: Cell counts per sample came from amplifying reference gene primers. The data were produced by immunoSEQ multiplex PCR, yet TCRdb's version contains in-frame clones alone and is incomplete. V and J calls and clone size follow that table, whereas D and trimming were derived from the DNA. This sample carries under 250,000 clones, 85% of them seen once, and the ten largest clones take about 9.3%. The V end was cut by 5 bases, the J end by 3 bases, with 8 bases between. CDR3 length: 12 residues. Germline-derived CDR1 and CDR2 are SGHDN and FVKESK. Self-reported history from a screening survey and questionnaire set each donor's cohort.

The clonotype originates from a woman in her fifties or sixties with acute COVID-19. This rearrangement joins TRBV14 to TRBJ2-7, with D maybe TRBD1 (5 bases). The sequenced sample consisted of PBMCs or T cells enriched from blood (not recorded which). This CDR3 reads CASSGDSYEQYF. The CDR3 DNA is TGTGCCAGCAGCGGCGACAGCTACGAGCAGTACTTC.